Reported below is one T cell receptor beta chain. This clonotype was detected ten times or more. Its cognate antigen has yet to be identified. There are no base qualities to consult, and no much larger clone falls within one base. The data were taken from a study of T-cell reconstitution after alpha-beta-depleted transplantation in children (TCRdb year 2016). For the study in its entirety: The study quantitatively tracked T-cell immune reconstitution after TCRalphabeta/CD19-depleted allogeneic hematopoietic cell transplantation in children using TCR repertoire profiling. Results the study describes overall, beyond this receptor: Over the following months the frequencies of hyperexpanded clones went down, and after one year T-cell counts and TCRbeta diversity were mostly credited to newly produced T cells. The high TCRbeta diversity at day 60 in some patients was ascribed to recipient T cells and intrathymic progenitors that had survived conditioning. Apparently early alphabetaT-cell count recovery about two months after transplant reportedly relied on only several hundred rapidly expanded clones derived from non-depleted graft cells.

The treatment or condition label, as the study defines it: allogeneic hematopoietic cell transplantation with graft depleted of TCRalphabeta T cells and CD19 B cells. TCRalphabeta/CD19-depleted allogeneic hematopoietic cell grafts were given to the transplant recipients, all of whom were children. To prepare the library, PCR was applied. Sequencing used an Illumina HiSeq 2500. To normalize quantification of the TCRbeta repertoire, the TCR libraries were built with molecular barcoding that relied on unique molecular identifiers. Starting from the raw public reads, TCRdb applied fastp trimming at Q25, assembled clones with MiXCR and retained in-frame beta chains. Each entry is one CDR3 protein sequence, shown with its most common DNA and genes. In this sample the table shows about 300,000 distinct CDR3 sequences, around 7.1% of which occur a single time. The biggest ten clones account for approximately 9.1% of the sample.

There are 16 amino acids in the CDR3, from cysteine to phenylalanine inclusive. Solely the CDR3 DNA is kept, with 48 bases framed from the first base. V lost 4 bases and J lost 4 bases, and the count of bases not matched to a germline gene is 7. The chain employs TRBV12-3 or TRBV12-4 and TRBJ2-1; the junction holds 10 bases that match TRBD2. The receptor comes from a female patient between 2 and 15 years old who had a stem cell transplant for Fanconi anemia, so the T cells may come from the graft donor. Sequenced material: peripheral blood, taken 360 days after TCRalphabeta/CD19-depleted stem cell transplant. The nucleotides are TGTGCCAGCAGTTCTTTGTTAGCGGGGGGTTACAATGAGCAGTTCTTC. It codes for CASSSLLAGGYNEQFF.